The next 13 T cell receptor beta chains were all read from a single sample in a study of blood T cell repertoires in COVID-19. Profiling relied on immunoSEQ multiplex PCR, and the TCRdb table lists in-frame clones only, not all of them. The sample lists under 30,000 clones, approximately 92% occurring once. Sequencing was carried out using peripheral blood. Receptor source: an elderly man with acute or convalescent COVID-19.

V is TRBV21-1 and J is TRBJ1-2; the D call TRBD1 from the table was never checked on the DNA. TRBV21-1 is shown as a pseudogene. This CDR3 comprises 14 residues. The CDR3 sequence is CASSKVTGANGYTF. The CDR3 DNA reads TGTGCCAGCAGCAAAGTGACAGGAGCTAACGGCTACACCTTC.

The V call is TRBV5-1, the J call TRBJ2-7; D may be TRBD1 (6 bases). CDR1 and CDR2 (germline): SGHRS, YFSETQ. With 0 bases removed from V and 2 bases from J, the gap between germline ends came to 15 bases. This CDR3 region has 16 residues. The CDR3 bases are TGCGCCAGCAGCTTGGCCAAGGGCAGGGGAACCTACGAGCAGTACTTC. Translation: CASSLAKGRGTYEQYF.

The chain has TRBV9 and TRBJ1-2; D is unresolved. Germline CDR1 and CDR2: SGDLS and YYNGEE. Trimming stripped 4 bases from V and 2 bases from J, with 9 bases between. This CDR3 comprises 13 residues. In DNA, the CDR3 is TGTGCCAGCAGCAAGCGAGGAAACTATGGCTACACCTTC. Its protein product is CASSKRGNYGYTF.

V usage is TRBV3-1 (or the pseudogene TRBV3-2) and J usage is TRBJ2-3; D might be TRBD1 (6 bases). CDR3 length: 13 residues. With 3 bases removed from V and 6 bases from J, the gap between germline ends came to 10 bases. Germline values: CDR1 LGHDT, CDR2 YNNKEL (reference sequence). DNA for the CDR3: TGTGCCAGCAGCCAGACAGGCCGGGATACGCAGTATTTT. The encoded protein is CASSQTGRDTQYF.

The CDR3 DNA reads TGTGCCAGCAGTCCACGGACAGGGAACACTGAAGCTTTCTTT. It codes for CASSPRTGNTEAFF. The chain couples TRBV2 to TRBJ1-1; 7 positions agree with TRBD1. CDR3 length: 14 residues. CDR1 and CDR2 (germline): SNHLY, FYNNEI. V was pared by 5 bases and J by 1 base, with 4 bases of the junction left unmatched.

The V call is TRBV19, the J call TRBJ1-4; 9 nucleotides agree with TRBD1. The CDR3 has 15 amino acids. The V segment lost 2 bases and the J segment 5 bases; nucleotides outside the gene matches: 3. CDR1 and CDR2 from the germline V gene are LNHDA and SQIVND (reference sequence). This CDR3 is CASSILGTGNEKLFF. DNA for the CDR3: TGTGCCAGTAGTATATTAGGGACAGGGAATGAAAAACTGTTTTTT.

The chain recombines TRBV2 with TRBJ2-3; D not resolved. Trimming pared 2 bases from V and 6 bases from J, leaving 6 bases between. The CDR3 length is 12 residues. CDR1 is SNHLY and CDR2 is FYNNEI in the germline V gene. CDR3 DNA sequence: TGTGCCAGCAGTGAACTGTCTGATACGCAGTATTTT. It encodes CASSELSDTQYF.

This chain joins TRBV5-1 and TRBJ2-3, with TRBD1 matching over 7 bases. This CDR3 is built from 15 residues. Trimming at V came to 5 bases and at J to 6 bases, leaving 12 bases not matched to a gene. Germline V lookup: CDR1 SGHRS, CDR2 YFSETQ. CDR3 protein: CASRSRTGRSDTQYF. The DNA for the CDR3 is TGCGCCAGCAGATCGAGGACAGGCCGGTCGGATACGCAGTATTTT.

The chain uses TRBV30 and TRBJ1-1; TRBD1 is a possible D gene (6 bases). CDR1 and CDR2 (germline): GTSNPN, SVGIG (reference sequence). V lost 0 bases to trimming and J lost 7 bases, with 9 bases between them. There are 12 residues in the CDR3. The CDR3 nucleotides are TGTGCCTGGAGTGTAAGGGGGAATGAAGCTTTCTTT. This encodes CAWSVRGNEAFF.

The CDR3 nucleotides are TGTGCCAGCAGTTACGGGGCAGGCAATCAGCCCCAGCATTTT. It codes for CASSYGAGNQPQHF. The J gene is TRBJ1-5, the V gene TRBV6-5; a possible D gene is TRBD1 (5 bases). Per the germline V gene, CDR1 is MNHEY and CDR2 is SVGAGI. The CDR3 is made up of 14 amino acids. The V and J ends lost 2 bases and 2 bases respectively, with 7 bases between them.

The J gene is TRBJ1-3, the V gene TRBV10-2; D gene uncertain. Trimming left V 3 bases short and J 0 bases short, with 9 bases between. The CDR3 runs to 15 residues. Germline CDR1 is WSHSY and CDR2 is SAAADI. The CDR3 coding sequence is TGCGCCAGCAGTGACGTCATTAGCTCTGGAAACACCATATATTTT. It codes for CASSDVISSGNTIYF.

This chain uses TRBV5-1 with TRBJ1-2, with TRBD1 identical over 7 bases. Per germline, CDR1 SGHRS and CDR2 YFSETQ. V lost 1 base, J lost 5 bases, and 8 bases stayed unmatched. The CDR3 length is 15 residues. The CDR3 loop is CASSLQGGLKYGYTF. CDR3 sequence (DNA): TGCGCCAGCAGCTTGCAAGGGGGCCTCAAATATGGCTACACCTTC.

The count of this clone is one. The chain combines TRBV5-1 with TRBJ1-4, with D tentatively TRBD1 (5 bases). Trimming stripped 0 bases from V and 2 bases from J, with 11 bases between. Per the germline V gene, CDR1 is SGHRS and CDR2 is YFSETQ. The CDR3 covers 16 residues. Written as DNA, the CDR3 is TGCGCCAGCAGCTTGGCCGGACAACTTACTAATGAAAAACTGTTTTTT. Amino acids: CASSLAGQLTNEKLFF.